The rows below give T cell receptor beta chains drawn from one sample of a study of identifying expanded T cells in peripheral blood. The table came from immunoSEQ multiplex PCR; TCRdb's copy has only in-frame clones and leaves some out. The table lists some 100,000 clones, 87% of them singletons. Sequenced sample: blood. The receptor set was obtained from a person aged 18 to 75 in good health. CDR3s include the opening cysteine and the closing phenylalanine or tryptophan. A D gene is named only where the DNA matches it firmly. Where a row states a size, it is once, few, many or the class of an expanded clone; other rows omit it.

v_gene: TRBV4-2; d_gene: .; abundance: .; j_gene: TRBJ2-7; CDR3aa: CASSQGGAGSYEQYF; CDR3nt: TGTGCCAGCAGCCAAGGGGGAGCCGGCTCCTACGAGCAGTACTTC
v_gene: TRBV9; d_gene: .; abundance: once; j_gene: TRBJ2-1; CDR3aa: CASSAPRGNEQFF; CDR3nt: TGTGCCAGCAGCGCACCCCGAGGGAATGAGCAGTTCTTC
v_gene: TRBV5-6; d_gene: TRBD2; abundance: .; j_gene: TRBJ2-3; CDR3aa: CASSTGGTSPDTQYF; CDR3nt: TGTGCCAGCAGCACGGGGGGGACGTCCCCAGATACGCAGTATTTT
v_gene: TRBV11-2; d_gene: .; abundance: once; j_gene: TRBJ2-5; CDR3aa: CASSLGETQYF; CDR3nt: TGTGCCAGCAGCTTAGGCGAGACCCAGTACTTC
v_gene: TRBV7-2; d_gene: TRBD2; abundance: .; j_gene: TRBJ2-1; CDR3aa: CASRTTSAFRHQQFF; CDR3nt: TGTGCCAGCAGGACGACTAGCGCCTTTCGCCATCAGCAGTTCTTC
v_gene: TRBV25-1; d_gene: .; abundance: .; j_gene: TRBJ2-2; CDR3aa: CASSRDGGPGELFF; CDR3nt: TGTGCCAGCAGCCGGGACGGCGGCCCCGGGGAGCTGTTTTTT
v_gene: TRBV6-4; d_gene: TRBD2; abundance: .; j_gene: TRBJ2-2; CDR3aa: CASSASGKGELFF; CDR3nt: TGTGCCAGCAGTGCTAGCGGGAAGGGGGAGCTGTTTTTT
v_gene: TRBV5-4; d_gene: TRBD2; abundance: once; j_gene: TRBJ2-1; CDR3aa: CASSPGVAGYNEQFF; CDR3nt: TGTGCCAGCAGCCCTGGGGTAGCGGGGTACAATGAGCAGTTCTTC
v_gene: TRBV18; d_gene: .; abundance: .; j_gene: TRBJ1-6; CDR3aa: CASSLIRGSYNSPLHF; CDR3nt: TGTGCCAGCTCCCTCATCAGAGGCTCCTATAATTCACCCCTCCACTTT
v_gene: TRBV15; d_gene: TRBD1; abundance: .; j_gene: TRBJ2-2; CDR3aa: CATNQDRQGPWELFF; CDR3nt: TGTGCCACCAATCAAGACAGACAGGGGCCCTGGGAGCTGTTTTTT
v_gene: TRBV7-9; d_gene: .; abundance: once; j_gene: TRBJ1-2; CDR3aa: CASSLDLGRDYGYTF; CDR3nt: TGTGCCAGCAGCTTAGACTTGGGACGAGACTATGGCTACACCTTC
v_gene: TRBV30; d_gene: TRBD2; abundance: .; j_gene: TRBJ2-1; CDR3aa: CAWTPSGGPGQFF; CDR3nt: TGTGCCTGGACCCCGTCGGGGGGGCCAGGGCAGTTCTTC
v_gene: TRBV7-6; d_gene: .; abundance: .; j_gene: TRBJ1-6; CDR3aa: CASSSDQGTYNSPLHF; CDR3nt: TGTGCCAGCAGCTCGGATCAGGGTACCTATAATTCACCCCTCCACTTT
v_gene: TRBV28; d_gene: TRBD1; abundance: .; j_gene: TRBJ1-2; CDR3aa: CASSLQAGQARGGYTF; CDR3nt: TGTGCCAGCAGTTTACAGGCCGGACAGGCCCGAGGGGGCTACACCTTC
v_gene: TRBV7-2; d_gene: TRBD1; abundance: once; j_gene: TRBJ1-4; CDR3aa: CASSLAPPGQGDSNEKLFF; CDR3nt: TGTGCCAGCAGCTTAGCCCCCCCGGGACAGGGTGACTCTAATGAAAAACTGTTTTTT
v_gene: TRBV19; d_gene: .; abundance: .; j_gene: TRBJ1-1; CDR3aa: CASSIRGGQAEAFF; CDR3nt: TGTGCCAGTAGTATAAGGGGGGGCCAGGCTGAAGCTTTCTTT
v_gene: TRBV9; d_gene: TRBD1; abundance: .; j_gene: TRBJ1-1; CDR3aa: CASSPEGTGPMNTEAFF; CDR3nt: TGTGCCAGCAGCCCCGAGGGGACAGGACCCATGAACACTGAAGCTTTCTTT
v_gene: TRBV4-2; d_gene: TRBD1; abundance: .; j_gene: TRBJ1-5; CDR3aa: CASSTTGGGNQPQHF; CDR3nt: TGTGCCAGCAGCACCACAGGGGGTGGGAATCAGCCCCAGCATTTT
v_gene: TRBV28; d_gene: .; abundance: once; j_gene: TRBJ2-5; CDR3aa: CASTLGGETQYF; CDR3nt: TGTGCCAGCACCCTGGGCGGGGAGACCCAGTACTTC
v_gene: TRBV7-2; d_gene: .; abundance: .; j_gene: TRBJ1-1; CDR3aa: CASSFSYPLGGDGEAFF; CDR3nt: TGTGCCAGCAGTTTTTCTTATCCGCTGGGAGGGGACGGGGAAGCTTTCTTT
v_gene: TRBV4-3; d_gene: .; abundance: .; j_gene: TRBJ2-1; CDR3aa: CASSQAFRGNEQFF; CDR3nt: TGCGCCAGCAGCCAAGCTTTCCGGGGCAATGAGCAGTTCTTC
v_gene: TRBV7-2; d_gene: .; abundance: once; j_gene: TRBJ1-5; CDR3aa: CASSFKWDQPQHF; CDR3nt: TGTGCCAGCAGCTTTAAGTGGGATCAGCCCCAGCATTTT
v_gene: TRBV2; d_gene: .; abundance: once; j_gene: TRBJ2-7; CDR3aa: CASSDTRFPYEQYF; CDR3nt: TGTGCCAGCAGTGACACAAGATTCCCCTACGAGCAGTACTTC
v_gene: TRBV27; d_gene: .; abundance: once; j_gene: TRBJ1-2; CDR3aa: CASSFSDSLYGYTF; CDR3nt: TGTGCCAGCAGTTTCTCGGACAGCCTCTATGGCTACACCTTC
v_gene: TRBV7-9; d_gene: .; abundance: .; j_gene: TRBJ2-5; CDR3aa: CASSPLSVRIQETQYF; CDR3nt: TGTGCCAGCAGCCCCCTTTCAGTCAGGATACAAGAGACCCAGTACTTC
v_gene: TRBV10-3; d_gene: .; abundance: .; j_gene: TRBJ2-3; CDR3aa: CAISQPSTDTQYF; CDR3nt: TGTGCCATCAGCCAGCCGAGCACAGATACGCAGTATTTT
v_gene: TRBV4-1; d_gene: TRBD1; abundance: once; j_gene: TRBJ2-7; CDR3aa: CASSQEDRVMRYEQYF; CDR3nt: TGCGCCAGCAGCCAGGAGGACAGGGTGATGCGCTACGAGCAGTACTTC
v_gene: TRBV6-1; d_gene: .; abundance: once; j_gene: TRBJ2-7; CDR3aa: CASSRGPMEGEQYF; CDR3nt: TGTGCCAGCAGCCGGGGCCCAATGGAGGGCGAGCAGTACTTC
v_gene: TRBV7-9; d_gene: .; abundance: .; j_gene: TRBJ2-7; CDR3aa: CASSPGGPQDEQYF; CDR3nt: TGTGCCAGCAGCCCAGGCGGGCCGCAGGACGAGCAGTACTTC
v_gene: TRBV28; d_gene: .; abundance: once; j_gene: TRBJ2-5; CDR3aa: CASSLLYIGAGQETQYF; CDR3nt: TGTGCCAGCAGTTTGTTGTATATCGGGGCGGGACAAGAGACCCAGTACTTC
v_gene: TRBV6-8; d_gene: .; abundance: .; j_gene: TRBJ2-5; CDR3aa: CASTPSGVETQYF; CDR3nt: TGTGCCAGCACTCCCTCAGGGGTGGAGACCCAGTACTTC
v_gene: TRBV7-2; d_gene: .; abundance: .; j_gene: TRBJ2-3; CDR3aa: CASSLGPGGGGQDTQYF; CDR3nt: TGTGCCAGCAGCTTAGGTCCTGGCGGTGGGGGGCAAGATACGCAGTATTTT
v_gene: TRBV18; d_gene: .; abundance: .; j_gene: TRBJ1-2; CDR3aa: CASSREGGDYGYTF; CDR3nt: TGTGCCAGCTCACGTGAGGGGGGAGACTATGGCTACACCTTC
v_gene: TRBV5-4; d_gene: .; abundance: .; j_gene: TRBJ2-3; CDR3aa: CASSLVFADTQYF; CDR3nt: TGTGCCAGCAGCTTGGTCTTCGCAGATACGCAGTATTTT